Given below is one T cell receptor (beta chain) in context. The CDR3 covers 13 residues. Trimming cost V 7 bases and J 8 bases; bases outside gene matches: 6. Germline assignment: CDR1 LNHDA and CDR2 SQIVND (reference sequence). The data were taken from a study of blood T cell repertoires in COVID-19. Across the whole study: The origin of the acute and convalescent COVID-19 samples was the United States, Italy and Spain. PBMCs, B-cell-depleted T cells, or T cells provided the cDNA or gDNA that made up the material.

Methods used by the authors: Counts of nucleated cells, estimated from reference gene primer amplification, were obtained. Assay: immunoSEQ multiplex PCR; the TCRdb copy retains only in-frame clones and omits some. V and J calls and clone size follow that table, whereas D and trimming were derived from the DNA. The sample shows 130,000 to 150,000 clones, approximately 84% of them seen only once. The TCR originated in a human donor with acute or convalescent COVID-19. The donor label of this sample is uncertain. The sequenced sample was peripheral blood. The rearrangement joins TRBV19 to TRBJ1-1, with 11 nucleotides matching TRBD1. CDR3 DNA sequence: TGTGCCAGTATGTTAGGGACAGGGGGAGAAGCTTTCTTT. It specifies CASMLGTGGEAFF.